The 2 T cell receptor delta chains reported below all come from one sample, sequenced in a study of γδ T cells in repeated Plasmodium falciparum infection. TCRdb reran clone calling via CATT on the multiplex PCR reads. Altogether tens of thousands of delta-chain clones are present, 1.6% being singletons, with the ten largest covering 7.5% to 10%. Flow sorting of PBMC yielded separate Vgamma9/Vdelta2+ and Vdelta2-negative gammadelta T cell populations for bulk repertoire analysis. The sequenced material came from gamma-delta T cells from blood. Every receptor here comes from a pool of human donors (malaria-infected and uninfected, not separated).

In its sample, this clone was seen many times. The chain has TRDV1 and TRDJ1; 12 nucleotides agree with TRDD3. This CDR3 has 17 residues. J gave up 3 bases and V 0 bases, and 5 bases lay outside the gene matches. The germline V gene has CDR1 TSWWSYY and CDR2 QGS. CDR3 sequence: CALGELGTGGYPDKLIF. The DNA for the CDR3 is TGTGCTCTTGGGGAACTCGGAACTGGGGGATACCCCGATAAACTCATCTTT.

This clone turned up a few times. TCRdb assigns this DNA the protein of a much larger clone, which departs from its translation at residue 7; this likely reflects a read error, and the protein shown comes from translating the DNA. The CDR3 is CALGDNRFRCSPYTDKLIF. The CDR3 DNA follows: TGTGCTCTTGGGGACAATAGATTTCGCTGTTCCCCGTACACCGATAAACTCATCTTT. The chain recombines TRDV1 with TRDJ1; the D gene is possibly TRDD1 (5 bases). V lost 3 bases to trimming and J lost 0 bases, with 23 bases between them. This CDR3 has 19 residues. Germline assignment: CDR1 TSWWSYY and CDR2 QGS.